This is a list of T cell receptor beta chains from one sample in a study of T cell repertoires in cytomegalovirus infection. TCRdb re-called the reads with MiXCR, one entry per CDR3 protein. The data hold roughly 320,000 distinct CDR3 sequences, with approximately 9.5% observed a single time. The sample taken for sequencing was PBMCs. Every receptor here comes from a human donor in good health (CMV status not recorded). Some clones in this sample may be carry-over from other donors' samples. Each CDR3 is given with its conserved first and last residue. The order of the fields is V gene, J gene, D gene, clone size, CDR3 length, CDR3 DNA, CDR3 protein. D genes are given only for firm matches. Rows may omit the clone size; those that give it use once, few, many or a size class.

v_call: TRBV7-2; j_call: TRBJ2-7; d_call: -; clone_size: many; cdr3_length: 15; cdr3_nt: TGTGCCAGCTCCCAGAGTAGCGCCGTACCCTACGAGCAGTACTTC; cdr3_aa: CASSQSSAVPYEQYF
v_call: TRBV7-9; j_call: TRBJ1-5; d_call: -; clone_size: few; cdr3_length: 14; cdr3_nt: TGTGCCAGCAGTCAGACCGTGACGGGTCAGCCCCAGCATTTT; cdr3_aa: CASSQTVTGQPQHF
v_call: TRBV7-3; j_call: TRBJ2-1; d_call: TRBD2; clone_size: -; cdr3_length: 16; cdr3_nt: TGTGCCAGCAGCTTAACTCGTAGCGGGCGGTACAATGAGCAGTTCTTC; cdr3_aa: CASSLTRSGRYNEQFF
v_call: TRBV12-3/TRBV12-4; j_call: TRBJ2-3; d_call: -; clone_size: many; cdr3_length: 13; cdr3_nt: TGTGCCAGCAGTTTACCTAGCGCTAATACGCAGTATTTT; cdr3_aa: CASSLPSANTQYF
v_call: TRBV5-1; j_call: TRBJ2-6; d_call: -; clone_size: -; cdr3_length: 18; cdr3_nt: TGCGCCAGCAGCTTGCATTCAGCTCAATCCTCTGGGGCCAACGTCCTGACTTTC; cdr3_aa: CASSLHSAQSSGANVLTF
v_call: TRBV12-3/TRBV12-4; j_call: TRBJ2-2; d_call: -; clone_size: many; cdr3_length: 14; cdr3_nt: TGTGCCAGCAGTTTCGGCGGAACCACCGGGGAGCTGTTTTTT; cdr3_aa: CASSFGGTTGELFF
v_call: TRBV7-2; j_call: TRBJ2-3; d_call: TRBD2; clone_size: -; cdr3_length: 17; cdr3_nt: TGTGCCAGCACCCAAAGGGGATCAGCGGGAGTGGTGGATACGCAGTATTTT; cdr3_aa: CASTQRGSAGVVDTQYF
v_call: TRBV5-1; j_call: TRBJ1-1; d_call: -; clone_size: few; cdr3_length: 14; cdr3_nt: TGCGCCAGCAGCTTGGGACAGTGGAACACTGAAGCTTTCTTT; cdr3_aa: CASSLGQWNTEAFF
v_call: TRBV19; j_call: TRBJ1-5; d_call: -; clone_size: many; cdr3_length: 15; cdr3_nt: TGTGCCAGTAGTATCGGTGCACCTAGCAATCAGCCCCAGCATTTT; cdr3_aa: CASSIGAPSNQPQHF
v_call: TRBV13; j_call: TRBJ2-7; d_call: -; clone_size: -; cdr3_length: 15; cdr3_nt: TGTGCCAGCAGCGACGTCGCAGGGGCATCCTACGAGCAGTACTTC; cdr3_aa: CASSDVAGASYEQYF
v_call: TRBV12-3/TRBV12-4; j_call: TRBJ1-2; d_call: TRBD1; clone_size: -; cdr3_length: 13; cdr3_nt: TGTGCCAGCACAGGGGGCGCTGCCTATGGCTACACCTTC; cdr3_aa: CASTGGAAYGYTF
v_call: TRBV28; j_call: TRBJ2-7; d_call: -; clone_size: many; cdr3_length: 11; cdr3_nt: TGTGCCAGCAGTCCCTTCTACGAGCAGTACTTC; cdr3_aa: CASSPFYEQYF
v_call: TRBV28; j_call: TRBJ2-1; d_call: TRBD2; clone_size: few; cdr3_length: 14; cdr3_nt: TGTGCCAGCAGCGTAGCGGGAGAAGTGAATGAGCAGTTCTTC; cdr3_aa: CASSVAGEVNEQFF
v_call: TRBV28; j_call: TRBJ1-5; d_call: TRBD1; clone_size: many; cdr3_length: 16; cdr3_nt: TGTGCCAGCAGTGCCTTACAGGGGGCGGCAGGGCAGCCCCAGCATTTT; cdr3_aa: CASSALQGAAGQPQHF
v_call: TRBV7-2; j_call: TRBJ2-1; d_call: TRBD2; clone_size: few; cdr3_length: 15; cdr3_nt: TGTGCCAGCAGCCGACTAGCTGGCTCCTACAATGAGCAGTTCTTC; cdr3_aa: CASSRLAGSYNEQFF
v_call: TRBV5-1; j_call: TRBJ1-1; d_call: -; clone_size: -; cdr3_length: 14; cdr3_nt: TGCGCCAGCAGCTTGGCGGCGGGGGAGACTGAAGCTTTCTTT; cdr3_aa: CASSLAAGETEAFF
v_call: TRBV7-2; j_call: TRBJ1-1; d_call: -; clone_size: many; cdr3_length: 14; cdr3_nt: TGTGCCAGCAGCCTCCGGGACGGAGCTTCTGAAGCTTTCTTT; cdr3_aa: CASSLRDGASEAFF
v_call: TRBV7-2; j_call: TRBJ2-5; d_call: TRBD2; clone_size: many; cdr3_length: 15; cdr3_nt: TGTGCCAGCAGCCTCACGGGAGGGCGCCAAGAGACCCAGTACTTC; cdr3_aa: CASSLTGGRQETQYF
v_call: TRBV15; j_call: TRBJ2-7; d_call: TRBD2; clone_size: few; cdr3_length: 15; cdr3_nt: TGTGCCACCAGCTCCCGGTCGGGAGGGCCTTACGAGCAGTACTTC; cdr3_aa: CATSSRSGGPYEQYF
v_call: TRBV28; j_call: TRBJ2-7; d_call: TRBD1; clone_size: -; cdr3_length: 12; cdr3_nt: TGTGCCAGCAGACAGGGGTGGGGCGAGCAGTACTTC; cdr3_aa: CASRQGWGEQYF
v_call: TRBV7-2; j_call: TRBJ1-2; d_call: TRBD1; clone_size: few; cdr3_length: 15; cdr3_nt: TGTGCCAGCAACCTAAGACCGGGACAGACCTATGGCTACACCTTC; cdr3_aa: CASNLRPGQTYGYTF
v_call: TRBV7-2; j_call: TRBJ2-1; d_call: TRBD1; clone_size: many; cdr3_length: 14; cdr3_nt: TGTGCCAGCAGCTGGGACAGGGCGAACAATGAGCAGTTCTTC; cdr3_aa: CASSWDRANNEQFF
v_call: TRBV20-1; j_call: TRBJ2-7; d_call: TRBD2; clone_size: many; cdr3_length: 15; cdr3_nt: TGCAGTGCTAGAGATTTTAGCGGGAGCTCCTACGAGCAGTACTTC; cdr3_aa: CSARDFSGSSYEQYF
v_call: TRBV11-2; j_call: TRBJ2-3; d_call: -; clone_size: few; cdr3_length: 11; cdr3_nt: TGTGCCAGCGACGGGGCAGATACGCAGTATTTT; cdr3_aa: CASDGADTQYF
v_call: TRBV11-2; j_call: TRBJ1-6; d_call: TRBD1; clone_size: few; cdr3_length: 11; cdr3_nt: TGTGCCAGCAGCCATGGACAGGGCCACCACTTT; cdr3_aa: CASSHGQGHHF
v_call: TRBV19; j_call: TRBJ1-5; d_call: -; clone_size: -; cdr3_length: 13; cdr3_nt: TGTGCCAGTAAGGACGTTCCCAATCAGCCCCAGCATTTT; cdr3_aa: CASKDVPNQPQHF
v_call: TRBV28; j_call: TRBJ2-4; d_call: -; clone_size: many; cdr3_length: 16; cdr3_nt: TGTGCCAGCAGTTTTCGGACAGCGTTAGCCAAAAACATTCAGTACTTC; cdr3_aa: CASSFRTALAKNIQYF
v_call: TRBV7-6; j_call: TRBJ2-3; d_call: TRBD2; clone_size: few; cdr3_length: 19; cdr3_nt: TGTGCCAGCAGCTTAGTACTAGCGGGAGCGGGATTGGACACAGATACGCAGTATTTT; cdr3_aa: CASSLVLAGAGLDTDTQYF
v_call: TRBV7-2; j_call: TRBJ2-1; d_call: TRBD1; clone_size: many; cdr3_length: 14; cdr3_nt: TGTGCCAGCAGCTCTAGGGGGACAGGCAATGAGCAGTTCTTC; cdr3_aa: CASSSRGTGNEQFF
v_call: TRBV11-3; j_call: TRBJ2-1; d_call: TRBD2; clone_size: few; cdr3_length: 15; cdr3_nt: TGTGCCAGCAGCCAGAGGACTAGTCCAAACAATGAGCAGTTCTTC; cdr3_aa: CASSQRTSPNNEQFF
v_call: TRBV19; j_call: TRBJ2-1; d_call: -; clone_size: -; cdr3_length: 12; cdr3_nt: TGTGCCAGTAGCAACGGGCTCGGTGAGCAGTTCTTC; cdr3_aa: CASSNGLGEQFF
v_call: TRBV6-2/TRBV6-3; j_call: TRBJ1-1; d_call: -; clone_size: -; cdr3_length: 14; cdr3_nt: TGTGCCACTGCGACAATAGCGGGAAACACTGAAGCTTTCTTT; cdr3_aa: CATATIAGNTEAFF
v_call: TRBV7-9; j_call: TRBJ2-5; d_call: -; clone_size: many; cdr3_length: 16; cdr3_nt: TGTGCCAGCAGCTTAGCGGCGGGTGGGGCCCGAGAGACCCAGTACTTC; cdr3_aa: CASSLAAGGARETQYF
v_call: TRBV4-2; j_call: TRBJ2-2; d_call: -; clone_size: many; cdr3_length: 13; cdr3_nt: TGTGCCAGCAGCCAAGAATCAGGCGGGGAGCTGTTTTTT; cdr3_aa: CASSQESGGELFF
v_call: TRBV7-2; j_call: TRBJ2-5; d_call: -; clone_size: many; cdr3_length: 15; cdr3_nt: TGTGCCAGCAGCTCCAGGACGGTGGTGAGGGAGACCCAGTACTTC; cdr3_aa: CASSSRTVVRETQYF
v_call: TRBV7-3; j_call: TRBJ1-1; d_call: -; clone_size: -; cdr3_length: 15; cdr3_nt: TGTGCCAGCAGCTTAACGGGCAGGAGTAACACTGAAGCTTTCTTT; cdr3_aa: CASSLTGRSNTEAFF
v_call: TRBV6-4; j_call: TRBJ2-1; d_call: -; clone_size: few; cdr3_length: 14; cdr3_nt: TGTGCCAGCAGTGTGGAAACCGCGGGCAATGAGCAGTTCTTC; cdr3_aa: CASSVETAGNEQFF
v_call: TRBV2; j_call: TRBJ1-4; d_call: TRBD1; clone_size: few; cdr3_length: 14; cdr3_nt: TGTGCCAGCTGGAGGGGACAGGGGAAAGAAAAACTGTTTTTT; cdr3_aa: CASWRGQGKEKLFF
v_call: TRBV7-2; j_call: TRBJ2-7; d_call: -; clone_size: many; cdr3_length: 13; cdr3_nt: TGTGCCAGCAGGGGTGACAGCTCCTACGAGCAGTACTTC; cdr3_aa: CASRGDSSYEQYF
v_call: TRBV29-1; j_call: TRBJ2-3; d_call: TRBD2; clone_size: -; cdr3_length: 14; cdr3_nt: TGCAGCGGCGGGACTAGCGGGGGTGTAGATACGCAGTATTTT; cdr3_aa: CSGGTSGGVDTQYF
v_call: TRBV20-1; j_call: TRBJ1-2; d_call: TRBD1; clone_size: many; cdr3_length: 13; cdr3_nt: TGCAGTGCTAGAGTCTGGACAGGGGATGGCTACACCTTC; cdr3_aa: CSARVWTGDGYTF
v_call: TRBV6-6; j_call: TRBJ2-7; d_call: -; clone_size: few; cdr3_length: 13; cdr3_nt: TGTGCCAGCAGTTACTCGAACATCTACGAGCAGTACTTC; cdr3_aa: CASSYSNIYEQYF
v_call: TRBV7-2; j_call: TRBJ1-1; d_call: TRBD1; clone_size: -; cdr3_length: 14; cdr3_nt: TGTGCCAGCAGCGTGACAGGGAGTGTCACTGAAGCTTTCTTT; cdr3_aa: CASSVTGSVTEAFF
v_call: TRBV6-2/TRBV6-3; j_call: TRBJ2-7; d_call: -; clone_size: few; cdr3_length: 15; cdr3_nt: TGTGCCAGCAGTCAGTCAGCGGGTGGATCCTACGAGCAGTACTTC; cdr3_aa: CASSQSAGGSYEQYF
v_call: TRBV28; j_call: TRBJ1-1; d_call: -; clone_size: many; cdr3_length: 14; cdr3_nt: TGTGCCAGCATTTTCCTAGCGGGGGACACTGAAGCTTTCTTT; cdr3_aa: CASIFLAGDTEAFF
v_call: TRBV7-2; j_call: TRBJ1-5; d_call: TRBD1; clone_size: many; cdr3_length: 15; cdr3_nt: TGTGCCAGCAGTCCTAGTGGGGACAGGCTTCTACCCCAGCATTTT; cdr3_aa: CASSPSGDRLLPQHF
v_call: TRBV20-1; j_call: TRBJ1-1; d_call: -; clone_size: -; cdr3_length: 13; cdr3_nt: TGCAGTGCTAGCCAGGGGACCTACACTGAAGCTTTCTTT; cdr3_aa: CSASQGTYTEAFF
v_call: TRBV7-9; j_call: TRBJ2-7; d_call: -; clone_size: -; cdr3_length: 12; cdr3_nt: TGTGCCAGCAGCTTACCCTGGGCCGAGCAGTACTTC; cdr3_aa: CASSLPWAEQYF
v_call: TRBV7-9; j_call: TRBJ1-6; d_call: -; clone_size: many; cdr3_length: 16; cdr3_nt: TGTGCCAGCAGCCCCCATGCCAGGGATCTAAGGTCACCCCTCCACTTT; cdr3_aa: CASSPHARDLRSPLHF